These 27 T cell receptor beta chains originate from one sample sequenced in a study of shared clonotypes between healthy human individuals. Only in-frame clones appear in the TCRdb table, and some are missing; sequencing was by immunoSEQ multiplex PCR. The sample shows around 1.5 million clones, approximately 98% of them seen only once. The sequenced material came from naive CD4+ T cells sorted from blood. This sample's subset: CD45RA+ positively selected. The receptors were gathered from a man in his thirties or forties in good health.

The gene calls are TRBV19 and TRBJ2-7; 9 nucleotides line up with TRBD1. The length of the CDR3 is 17 residues. V shed 9 bases and J 0 bases; nucleotides not matched to a gene: 15. Germline values: CDR1 LNHDA, CDR2 SQIVND (reference sequence). The CDR3: CASSDRGLDPISYEQYF. The CDR3 DNA is TGTGCCAGCTCTGACAGGGGGTTGGACCCCATCTCCTACGAGCAGTACTTC. The entire variable domain, with the rest obtained from reference TRBV19 and TRBJ2-7, is as follows: DGGITQSPKYLFRKEGQNVTLSCEQNLNHDAMYWYRQDPGQGLRLIYYSQIVNDFQKGDIAEGYSVSREKKESFPLTVTSAQKNPTAFYLCASSDRGLDPISYEQYFGPGTRLTVT.

The rearrangement joins TRBV27 to TRBJ1-5, with D possibly being TRBD1 (5 bases). Looked up from germline, CDR1 is MNHEY and CDR2 is SMNVEV (reference sequence). This CDR3 contains 15 residues. Trimming removed 5 bases at V and 7 bases at J, with 18 bases between. The CDR3 DNA reads as TGTGCCAGCAGTCTACGGGGGTTTAGGGAACAGCCCCAGCATTTT. Translation: CASSLRGFREQPQHF.

This chain joins TRBV4-3 and TRBJ1-5; D gene ambiguous. The V end lost 0 bases, the J end lost 0 bases, and 12 bases lay between the germline ends. Germline values: CDR1 LGHNA, CDR2 YSLEER. The CDR3 runs 17 residues. CDR3 nucleotide sequence: TGCGCCAGCAGCCAAGATTGGCCCCCCTATAGCAATCAGCCCCAGCATTTT. Residues: CASSQDWPPYSNQPQHF.

V usage is TRBV28 and J usage is TRBJ2-1; TRBD1 matches 7 bases. Germline CDR1 reads MDHEN; CDR2 reads SYDVKM. This CDR3 contains 16 residues. Germline trimming cut 6 bases from V and 6 bases from J; bases unmatched to any gene: 14. The CDR3 nucleotides are TGTGCCAGCAGAACAACCGGACAGGCTCGAACCAATGAGCAGTTCTTC. Translated, it gives CASRTTGQARTNEQFF.

V and J are TRBV28 and TRBJ2-1; D is possibly TRBD2 (6 bases). CDR1 is MDHEN and CDR2 is SYDVKM in the germline V gene. This CDR3 has 13 amino acids. V was clipped by 10 bases and J by 4 bases, with 14 bases between them. The CDR3 loop is CATRPSAYNEQFF. The CDR3 DNA follows: TGTGCCACCCGCCCTAGCGCATACAATGAGCAGTTCTTC.

The V call is TRBV20-1, the J call TRBJ2-7; D is unresolved. Germline loops: CDR1 DFQATT, CDR2 SNEGSKA (reference sequence). This CDR3 has 11 amino acids. V lost 2 bases to trimming and J lost 4 bases, with 6 bases between them. The DNA of the CDR3 is TGCAGTGCTAGATGGATATACGAGCAGTACTTC. It is translated as CSARWIYEQYF.

J is TRBJ2-7 and V is TRBV5-4, with D possibly being TRBD2 (6 bases). Germline CDR1 and CDR2: SGHNT and YYREEE (reference sequence). The CDR3 sequence is 15 residues long. Trimming shortened V by 0 bases and J by 7 bases, and 17 bases separated the two germline ends. The CDR3: CASSLEGGRRLEQYF. The CDR3 nucleotides are TGTGCCAGCAGCTTGGAAGGTGGGAGGCGGTTGGAGCAGTACTTC. The whole variable domain, remainder taken from reference TRBV5-4 and TRBJ2-7, is ETGVTQSPTHLIKTRGQQVTLRCSSQSGHNTVSWYQQALGQGPQFIFQYYREEENGRGNFPPRFSGLQFPNYSSELNVNALELDDSALYLCASSLEGGRRLEQYFGPGTRLTVT.

The gene calls are TRBV28 and TRBJ2-5; D might be TRBD1 (5 bases). CDR1 is MDHEN and CDR2 is SYDVKM in the germline V gene. The CDR3 covers 14 residues. Trimming left V 2 bases short and J 2 bases short, with 9 bases between. This CDR3 reads CASSLAGPQETQYF. CDR3 nucleotides: TGTGCCAGCAGTTTAGCAGGGCCGCAAGAGACCCAGTACTTC.

Only one count was recorded for this clone. The chain links TRBV29-1 to TRBJ1-1; D unclear. This CDR3 contains 14 residues. V dropped 5 bases and J dropped 1 base, with 14 bases sitting between them. Germline-derived CDR1 and CDR2 are SQVTM and ANQGSEA. The CDR3 region has the DNA TGCAGCGTTCCGACCTACCGGCAGAACACTGAAGCTTTCTTT. The encoded protein is CSVPTYRQNTEAFF.

This rearrangement joins TRBV5-4 to TRBJ1-1; D is undetermined. Trimming stripped 1 base from V and 5 bases from J, with 12 bases between. The CDR3 is 14 residues long. Per the germline V gene, CDR1 is SGHNT and CDR2 is YYREEE (reference sequence). CDR3 coding DNA: TGTGCCAGCAGCTTGTCCTGGACCGATACTGAAGCTTTCTTT. It yields the protein CASSLSWTDTEAFF.

As for this clone: Other DNA sequences in this sample translate to the same CDR3. The chain combines TRBV18 with TRBJ2-3; D is undetermined. The CDR3 is made up of 12 amino acids. V shed 1 base and J shed 6 bases, with 5 bases lying between them. Germline V gene lookup returns CDR1 KGHSH and CDR2 LQKENI. CDR3 loop: CASSPLRDTQYF. CDR3 bases: TGTGCCAGCTCACCACTTCGTGATACGCAGTATTTT.

The J gene is TRBJ2-1, the V gene TRBV11-2, with D possibly being TRBD2 (6 bases). Germline CDR1 SGHAT, CDR2 FQNNGV. V was trimmed by 5 bases and J by 2 bases, leaving 16 bases between them. This CDR3 contains 16 residues. In DNA, the CDR3 is TGTGCCAGCAGCCCCACGAGGAGGGTCCCCTACAATGAGCAGTTCTTC. This translates into CASSPTRRVPYNEQFF. Filled out from reference TRBV11-2 and TRBJ2-1, the complete variable domain reads EAGVAQSPRYKIIEKRQSVAFWCNPISGHATLYWYQQILGQGPKLLIQFQNNGVVDDSQLPKDRFSAERLKGVDSTLKIQPAKLEDSAVYLCASSPTRRVPYNEQFFGPGTRLTVL.

The V call is TRBV7-9, the J call TRBJ1-2, with D unresolved. Germline V lookup: CDR1 SEHNR, CDR2 FQNEAQ (reference sequence). The V end was cut by 5 bases, the J end by 2 bases, with 12 bases between. The CDR3 has 14 residues. CDR3 sequence: CASSPEVVNYGYTF. CDR3 DNA: TGTGCCAGCAGCCCAGAGGTGGTCAACTATGGCTACACCTTC.

V and J are TRBV30 and TRBJ1-2; D gene uncertain. CDR1 and CDR2 from the germline V gene are GTSNPN and SVGIG (reference sequence). The CDR3 has 13 residues. The germline V and J ends were trimmed by 5 bases and 8 bases, with 18 bases remaining between them. CDR3 sequence (DNA): TGTGCCTGGGCTGCCTCCGAACTGGGGGGCTACACCTTC. Translating it yields CAWAASELGGYTF.

The rearrangement uses TRBV29-1 and TRBJ2-3, with D perhaps TRBD1 (5 bases). V was pared by 6 bases and J by 5 bases, with 12 bases between. The CDR3 is made up of 12 amino acids. Looked up from germline, CDR1 is SQVTM and CDR2 is ANQGSEA. The CDR3 region is CSVSKDKDTQYF. Written as DNA, the CDR3 is TGCAGCGTGTCCAAGGACAAAGATACGCAGTATTTT.

The chain employs TRBV11-2 and TRBJ2-7; no reliable D call. V dropped 5 bases and J dropped 0 bases, with 11 bases sitting between them. Germline CDR1 SGHAT, CDR2 FQNNGV. The CDR3 sequence is 14 residues long. The CDR3 DNA reads TGTGCCAGCAGCCCCTCGTGGAGCTCCTACGAGCAGTACTTC. This sequence encodes CASSPSWSSYEQYF.

J is TRBJ1-1 and V is TRBV5-1, with TRBD1 matching 8 bases. V shed 1 base, J shed 6 bases, and the junction held 5 bases outside the gene matches. Germline V lookup: CDR1 SGHRS, CDR2 YFSETQ. This CDR3 contains 14 residues. The CDR3 coding sequence is TGCGCCAGCAGCTTGTTTACAGGGGGGGCTGAAGCTTTCTTT. Protein: CASSLFTGGAEAFF.

The chain links TRBV11-2 to TRBJ2-7; D might be TRBD1 (5 bases). Trimming stripped 5 bases from V and 4 bases from J, with 15 bases between. The CDR3 is made up of 14 amino acids. CDR1 is SGHAT and CDR2 is FQNNGV in the germline V gene. This CDR3 reads CASSDGQSRYEQYF. The CDR3 nucleotides are TGTGCCAGCAGCGATGGACAAAGCCGATACGAGCAGTACTTC.

The chain has TRBV28 and TRBJ1-2; D is ambiguous. Germline V gene sequence: CDR1 MDHEN, CDR2 SYDVKM. The CDR3 totals 11 residues. The germline V and J ends were trimmed by 5 bases and 8 bases, with 9 bases remaining between them. The CDR3 bases are TGTGCCAGCAGTCTCAATGCGGGCTACACCTTC. Translating gives CASSLNAGYTF.

The V and J genes are TRBV4-1 and TRBJ1-1, with a possible D match to TRBD1 (5 bases). CDR1 is MGHRA and CDR2 is YSYEKL in the germline V gene. The CDR3 has 16 amino acids. Trimming removed 0 bases at V and 4 bases at J, with 15 bases between. The CDR3 is CASSQEAPGRGTEAFF. CDR3 nucleotides: TGCGCCAGCAGCCAAGAGGCACCGGGGAGGGGCACTGAAGCTTTCTTT.

The chain recombines TRBV29-1 with TRBJ1-2; no firm D call. The V end was cut by 4 bases, the J end by 6 bases, with 15 bases between. The germline gives CDR1 SQVTM, CDR2 ANQGSEA. This CDR3 contains 13 residues. As DNA, the CDR3 is TGCAGCGTTGTACCGGGGAGTTCAAATGGCTACACCTTC. Amino acid sequence: CSVVPGSSNGYTF.

The chain joins TRBV18 to TRBJ2-2, with 7 bases aligning to TRBD1. The CDR3 sequence is 15 residues long. Trimming took 4 bases from V and 2 from J; bases not matched to a gene: 4. Per the germline V gene, CDR1 is KGHSH and CDR2 is LQKENI. CDR3 sequence reads: CASSLGQINTGELFF. In DNA, the CDR3 is TGTGCCAGCTCACTGGGACAGATAAACACCGGGGAGCTGTTTTTT.

A single count supports this clone. V is TRBV9 and J is TRBJ2-1; D may be TRBD2 (6 bases). V lost 1 base to trimming and J lost 9 bases, with 17 bases between them. The CDR3 runs 15 residues. Looked up from germline, CDR1 is SGDLS and CDR2 is YYNGEE. CDR3 residues: CASSVRGLGLTEQFF. The CDR3 DNA is TGTGCCAGCAGCGTAAGGGGACTCGGCTTAACTGAGCAGTTCTTC.

This clone was seen only once. The chain combines TRBV6-5 with TRBJ1-5; D is ambiguous. The CDR3 length is 13 residues. V was trimmed by 6 bases and J by 0 bases, leaving 6 bases between them. Germline V gives CDR1 MNHEY, CDR2 SVGAGI. In DNA, the CDR3 is TGTGCCAGCAGAGGGTATAGCAATCAGCCCCAGCATTTT. Residues: CASRGYSNQPQHF.

The chain has TRBV29-1 and TRBJ2-7; 7 nucleotides agree with TRBD2. Per germline, CDR1 SQVTM and CDR2 ANQGSEA. With V trimmed by 4 bases and J by 1 base, 4 bases remained unmatched. The CDR3 runs to 13 residues. CDR3 DNA: TGCAGCGTTGTACTAGCGTCTTCCTACGAGCAGTACTTC. This encodes CSVVLASSYEQYF.

Points on this clone: Distinct nucleotide sequences in the sample also encode this CDR3. This chain connects TRBV5-1 to TRBJ2-1; 7 positions match TRBD1. V lost 4 bases to trimming and J lost 2 bases; unmatched junction nucleotides: 3. CDR1 SGHRS and CDR2 YFSETQ come from the germline V gene. There are 14 residues in the CDR3. Here the CDR3 DNA reads TGCGCCAGCAGCGTGCAGGGGGCCTACAATGAGCAGTTCTTC. It specifies CASSVQGAYNEQFF.

A remark on this clone: The junction and the germline gene differ at one end; a read error may be behind it. The chain is built from TRBV7-7 and TRBJ2-1, with D possibly matching TRBD2 (7 bases). Germline values: CDR1 SSHAT, CDR2 FNYEAQ (reference sequence). This CDR3 comprises 15 residues. The CDR3 bases are TGTGCTAGCAGCCCCGGTGGGGGGGCTTCCAATGAGCAGTTCTTC. It yields the protein CASSPGGGASNEQFF.